Only one count was recorded for the clone carrying this T cell receptor beta chain. Amplified regions were TCR beta CDR3 sequences from RNA transcripts. HTBI primers were employed in a first-round RT-PCR of the TCR CDR3. MiXCR was run by TCRdb on the multiplex PCR reads, yielding one entry per CDR3 protein. Of approximately 400,000 distinct CDR3 sequences in the sample, roughly 14% are singletons; the top ten hold over 7.5%. V gave up 6 bases and J gave up 4 bases, with 10 bases separating them. Germline V CDR1 and CDR2: SNHLY, FYNNEI. This CDR3 has 13 amino acids. This sample is drawn from a study of T cells in Graves' hyperthyroidism and ophthalmopathy.

The chain carries TRBV2 and TRBJ1-3; a possible D gene is TRBD1 (6 bases). Sequencing was performed on blood. This clonotype originated in a woman aged 18-29 years with Graves' hyperthyroidism. The chain's CDR3 is CASRQGTGNTIYF. The CDR3, as DNA: TGTGCCAGCAGACAGGGAACAGGAAACACCATATATTTT.